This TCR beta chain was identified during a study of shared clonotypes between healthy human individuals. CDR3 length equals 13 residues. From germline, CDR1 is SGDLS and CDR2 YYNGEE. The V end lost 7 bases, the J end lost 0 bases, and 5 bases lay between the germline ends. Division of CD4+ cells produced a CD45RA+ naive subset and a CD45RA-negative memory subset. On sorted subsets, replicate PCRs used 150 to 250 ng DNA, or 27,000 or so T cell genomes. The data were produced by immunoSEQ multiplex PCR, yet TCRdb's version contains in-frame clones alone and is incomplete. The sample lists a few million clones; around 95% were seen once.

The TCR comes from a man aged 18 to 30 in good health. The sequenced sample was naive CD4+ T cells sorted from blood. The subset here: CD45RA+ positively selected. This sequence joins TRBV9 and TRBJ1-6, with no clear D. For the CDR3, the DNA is TGTGCCAGCGCGAGCTCCTATAATTCACCCCTCCACTTT. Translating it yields CASASSYNSPLHF.